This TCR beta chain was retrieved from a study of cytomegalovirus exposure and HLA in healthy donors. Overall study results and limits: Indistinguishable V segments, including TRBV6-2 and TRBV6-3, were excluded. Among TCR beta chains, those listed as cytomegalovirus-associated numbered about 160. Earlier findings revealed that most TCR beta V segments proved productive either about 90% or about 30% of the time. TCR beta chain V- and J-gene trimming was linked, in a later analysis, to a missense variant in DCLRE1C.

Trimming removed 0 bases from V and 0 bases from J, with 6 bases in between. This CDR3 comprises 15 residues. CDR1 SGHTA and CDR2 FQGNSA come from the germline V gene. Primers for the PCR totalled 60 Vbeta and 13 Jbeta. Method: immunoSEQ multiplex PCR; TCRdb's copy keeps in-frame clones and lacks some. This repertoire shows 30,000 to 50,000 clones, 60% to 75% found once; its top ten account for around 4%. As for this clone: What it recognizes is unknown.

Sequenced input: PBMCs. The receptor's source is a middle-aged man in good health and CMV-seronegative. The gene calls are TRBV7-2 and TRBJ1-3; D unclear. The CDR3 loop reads CASSLAAGSGNTIYF. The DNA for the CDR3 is TGTGCCAGCAGCTTAGCGGCAGGCTCTGGAAACACCATATATTTT.